The source of this T cell receptor (beta chain) is a study of T cell responses to AZD1222 COVID-19 vaccine. Study-wide results and caveats: Sampled repertoires all dated from after the peak T cell response. Just a handful of AZD1222 recipients were seropositive at baseline.

CDR1 is SGDLS, CDR2 YYNGEE, per germline. The length of the CDR3 is 14 residues. V lost 2 bases, J lost 4 bases, and 12 bases lay in between. Of note for this clone: Its antigen remains unknown.

Libraries were prepared by immunoSEQ multiplex PCR; TCRdb keeps only in-frame clonotypes and omits some of them. The sample carries some 90,000 clones, around 90% recorded once. The chain combines TRBV9 with TRBJ1-1, with D possibly matching TRBD1 (5 bases). This receptor was identified in an adult in good health. The specimen was peripheral blood, collected on day 0 of AZD1222 vaccination. The CDR3 DNA is TGTGCCAGCAGCGTGACAGAGAGGGCCACTGAAGCTTTCTTT. It specifies CASSVTERATEAFF.